Listed below are T cell receptor beta chains from one sample, sequenced in a study of blood T cell repertoires in COVID-19. Method: immunoSEQ multiplex PCR; TCRdb's copy keeps in-frame clones and lacks some. This table holds about 53,000 clones, over 90% found once. The source material was peripheral blood. The receptors derive from a human donor in a cohort sampled during active COVID-19. Each CDR3 is given with its conserved first and last residue. The order of the fields is D gene, V gene, J gene, clone size, CDR3 protein, CDR3 DNA. A D gene is named only where the DNA matches it firmly. The size of a clone is reported for some rows only, either as once, few or many, or as a class for expanded clones.

D: TRBD2
V: TRBV7-3
J: TRBJ2-1
size: NA
CDR3: CASSLTSGPYNEQFF
DNA: TGTGCCAGCAGCCTCACTAGCGGGCCATACAATGAGCAGTTCTTC

D: NA
V: TRBV28
J: TRBJ1-2
size: NA
CDR3: CASSLLQVYGYTF
DNA: TGTGCCAGCAGTTTATTGCAGGTCTATGGCTACACCTTC

D: TRBD1
V: TRBV19
J: TRBJ2-3
size: NA
CDR3: CASSIGGVSGTGVTDTQYF
DNA: TGTGCCAGTAGTATCGGAGGCGTAAGTGGGACAGGGGTCACAGATACGCAGTATTTT

D: NA
V: TRBV10-3
J: TRBJ1-4
size: NA
CDR3: CAISESGLAEEKLFF
DNA: TGTGCCATCAGTGAGTCTGGGTTGGCGGAGGAAAAACTGTTTTTT

D: NA
V: TRBV11-2
J: TRBJ1-1
size: NA
CDR3: CASSFGVGGTEEAFF
DNA: TGTGCCAGCAGCTTTGGGGTGGGAGGGACCGAAGAAGCTTTCTTT

D: NA
V: TRBV25-1
J: TRBJ1-1
size: NA
CDR3: CASSEWAGTEAFF
DNA: TGTGCCAGCAGTGAATGGGCGGGCACTGAAGCTTTCTTT

D: NA
V: TRBV3-1/TRBV3-2
J: TRBJ2-1
size: NA
CDR3: CASSQDVDFPRYEQFF
DNA: TGTGCCAGCAGCCAAGATGTCGACTTCCCGCGGTATGAGCAGTTCTTC

D: NA
V: TRBV4-3
J: TRBJ2-2
size: NA
CDR3: CASSQDRSAGELFF
DNA: TGCGCCAGCAGCCAAGATCGGAGTGCCGGGGAGCTGTTTTTT

D: TRBD1
V: TRBV24-1
J: TRBJ2-5
size: NA
CDR3: CATRGQGVRGKETQYF
DNA: TGTGCCACCAGGGGACAGGGGGTCAGAGGAAAAGAGACCCAGTACTTC

D: NA
V: TRBV7-2
J: TRBJ1-1
size: NA
CDR3: CASSHPGTEAFF
DNA: TGTGCCAGCAGCCACCCGGGCACTGAAGCTTTCTTT

D: TRBD2
V: TRBV20-1
J: TRBJ2-5
size: NA
CDR3: CSARGGETQYF
DNA: TGCAGTGCTAGGGGGGGGGAGACCCAGTACTTC

D: NA
V: TRBV7-8
J: TRBJ2-7
size: NA
CDR3: CASSFDAGAFGYEQYF
DNA: TGTGCCAGCAGCTTCGACGCAGGGGCGTTTGGGTACGAGCAGTACTTC

D: NA
V: TRBV5-5
J: TRBJ2-3
size: NA
CDR3: CASSFHGTGQFPTDTQYF
DNA: TGTGCCAGCAGCTTCCACGGGACCGGACAGTTCCCCACAGATACGCAGTATTTT

D: NA
V: TRBV5-6
J: TRBJ1-2
size: NA
CDR3: CASSLAVTDWMSNGYTF
DNA: TGTGCCAGCAGCTTGGCCGTGACAGATTGGATGTCAAATGGCTACACCTTC

D: NA
V: TRBV10-3
J: TRBJ1-1
size: NA
CDR3: CAIRGWPGVTEAFF
DNA: TGTGCCATCAGGGGCTGGCCAGGGGTCACTGAAGCTTTCTTT

D: TRBD2
V: TRBV20-1
J: TRBJ2-1
size: NA
CDR3: CSASSGTRLYNEQFF
DNA: TGCAGTGCCAGTTCCGGGACTAGACTCTACAATGAGCAGTTCTTC

D: NA
V: TRBV27
J: TRBJ1-1
size: once
CDR3: CASSLSPGANTEAFF
DNA: TGTGCCAGCAGTTTATCCCCAGGGGCAAACACTGAAGCTTTCTTT

D: TRBD1
V: TRBV4-3
J: TRBJ2-1
size: once
CDR3: CASSHAGTGYNEQFF
DNA: TGCGCCAGCAGCCATGCCGGGACAGGGTACAATGAGCAGTTCTTC

D: NA
V: TRBV18
J: TRBJ2-3
size: NA
CDR3: CASSLGQSRGDTQYF
DNA: TGTGCCAGCTCATTGGGACAATCCCGCGGAGATACGCAGTATTTT

D: TRBD2
V: TRBV3-1/TRBV3-2
J: TRBJ2-7
size: NA
CDR3: CASSPSGSGDEQYF
DNA: TGTGCCAGCAGCCCTAGCGGGAGTGGGGACGAGCAGTACTTC

D: NA
V: TRBV5-8
J: TRBJ1-5
size: NA
CDR3: CASSETENQPQHF
DNA: TGTGCCAGCAGCGAGACAGAGAATCAGCCCCAGCATTTT

D: NA
V: TRBV29-1
J: TRBJ1-1
size: NA
CDR3: CSVFLYTEAFF
DNA: TGCAGCGTTTTCCTGTACACTGAAGCTTTCTTT

D: NA
V: TRBV10-3
J: TRBJ2-5
size: NA
CDR3: CAISDGGNGETQYF
DNA: TGTGCCATCAGTGATGGGGGGAATGGAGAGACCCAGTACTTC

D: NA
V: TRBV5-8
J: TRBJ1-6
size: NA
CDR3: CASSSSLNSPLHF
DNA: TGTGCCAGCAGCTCCAGTCTCAATTCACCCCTCCACTTT

D: NA
V: TRBV5-4
J: TRBJ1-6
size: few
CDR3: CASSSTGESPLHF
DNA: TGTGCCAGCAGCTCCACAGGAGAATCACCCCTCCACTTT

D: TRBD2
V: TRBV4-1
J: TRBJ2-5
size: NA
CDR3: CASSRLAGGQETQYF
DNA: TGCGCCAGCAGCAGACTAGCGGGAGGGCAAGAGACCCAGTACTTC

D: TRBD2
V: TRBV5-1
J: TRBJ2-1
size: NA
CDR3: CASSLPRGVSYNEQFF
DNA: TGCGCCAGCAGCTTGCCTCGGGGGGTTTCCTACAATGAGCAGTTCTTC

D: NA
V: TRBV4-2
J: TRBJ2-1
size: once
CDR3: CASSQLSWESNEQFF
DNA: TGTGCCAGCAGCCAACTAAGTTGGGAGTCAAATGAGCAGTTCTTC

D: TRBD1
V: TRBV6-2/TRBV6-3
J: TRBJ2-1
size: NA
CDR3: CASTPKGQPPFYNEQFF
DNA: TGTGCCAGCACCCCCAAGGGACAGCCCCCTTTTTACAATGAGCAGTTCTTC

D: NA
V: TRBV12-3/TRBV12-4
J: TRBJ2-3
size: NA
CDR3: CASNRGAVSQYF
DNA: TGTGCCAGCAACCGGGGGGCCGTCTCGCAGTATTTT

D: TRBD1
V: TRBV5-1
J: TRBJ2-1
size: NA
CDR3: CASSHRDSHNEQFF
DNA: TGCGCCAGCAGCCACCGGGACAGCCACAATGAGCAGTTCTTC

D: NA
V: TRBV4-1
J: TRBJ1-1
size: few
CDR3: CASSQEIRQGAFF
DNA: TGCGCCAGCAGCCAAGAGATTCGTCAGGGAGCTTTCTTT

D: TRBD2
V: TRBV29-1
J: TRBJ2-1
size: once
CDR3: CSVSRRLAGGNEQFF
DNA: TGCAGCGTTTCCCGGAGGCTAGCGGGAGGGAATGAGCAGTTCTTC

D: NA
V: TRBV19
J: TRBJ1-4
size: NA
CDR3: CASSHPVTASVEKLFF
DNA: TGTGCCAGTAGCCACCCCGTGACAGCGAGTGTTGAAAAACTGTTTTTT

D: TRBD2
V: TRBV4-2
J: TRBJ2-1
size: NA
CDR3: CASSQRPSGSYNEQFF
DNA: TGTGCCAGCAGCCAGAGACCTAGCGGGAGCTACAATGAGCAGTTCTTC

D: NA
V: TRBV6-6
J: TRBJ1-6
size: NA
CDR3: CASTPTRDWYSPLHF
DNA: TGTGCCAGCACCCCGACCCGGGACTGGTATTCACCCCTCCACTTT

D: NA
V: TRBV30
J: TRBJ1-1
size: few
CDR3: CAWNDRSDTEAFF
DNA: TGTGCCTGGAATGACAGGTCGGACACTGAAGCTTTCTTT